A selection of T cell receptor beta chains follows, all from one sample in a study of radiation and T cells in renal cell carcinoma. Profiled with immunoSEQ multiplex PCR; TCRdb holds only in-frame clones, not every one. The sample comprises some 130,000 clones, more than 75% of which are singletons, and over 4.5% rests with the top ten. Sequenced material: blood, taken from a patient whose treatment included radiotherapy and nephrectomy. The receptors here all came from a woman aged 70-85 years with renal cell carcinoma. Each CDR3 is given with its conserved first and last residue. D genes are given only for firm matches. Not all rows give a size; the values are once, few, many and, for expanded clones, a class.

>.|TRBJ1-6|TRBV5-1|.
CASSLSWDSPLHF
TGCGCCAGCAGCTTATCATGGGATTCACCCCTCCACTTT
>.|TRBJ1-2|TRBV7-2|.
CASSLGEGRDLYGYTF
TGTGCCAGCAGCTTAGGAGAGGGACGGGACCTCTATGGCTACACCTTC
>.|TRBJ2-7|TRBV4-1|.
CASSQGGGGYEQYF
TGCGCCAGCAGCCAAGGGGGGGGCGGCTACGAGCAGTACTTC
>.|TRBJ1-6|TRBV6-5|.
CASSLGSSYNSPLHF
TGTGCCAGCAGTCTAGGGAGCTCCTATAATTCACCCCTCCACTTT
>.|TRBJ2-7|TRBV27|.
CASSLYEQYF
TGTGCCAGCAGTCTCTACGAGCAGTACTTC
>.|TRBJ2-1|TRBV11-2|.
CASSSRDDEQFF
TGTGCCAGCAGCTCCCGGGACGATGAGCAGTTCTTC
>.|TRBJ1-2|TRBV28|.
CASSLSLRTNYGYTF
TGTGCCAGCAGTTTATCTCTCAGGACTAACTATGGCTACACCTTC
>.|TRBJ1-5|TRBV7-2|.
CASSPDSSNQPQHF
TGTGCCAGCAGCCCCGACTCTAGCAATCAGCCCCAGCATTTT
>.|TRBJ2-3|TRBV28|.
CASSLLVADTQYF
TGTGCCAGCAGTTTGTTGGTAGCAGATACGCAGTATTTT
>.|TRBJ1-6|TRBV4-1|.
CASSLTGGGSHPHNSPLHF
TGCGCCAGCAGCCTAACGGGTGGGGGTTCTCACCCCCATAATTCACCCCTCCACTTT
>.|TRBJ1-5|TRBV28|.
CASRGGRQPQHF
TGTGCCAGCAGGGGAGGGAGACAGCCCCAGCATTTT
>once|TRBJ1-6|TRBV30|.
CARKGSDNSPLHF
TGTGCCCGTAAAGGCTCCGATAATTCACCCCTCCACTTT
>.|TRBJ1-2|TRBV19|TRBD1
CASTPGQWGSNYGYTF
TGTGCCAGTACTCCGGGACAGTGGGGCTCGAACTATGGCTACACCTTC
>.|TRBJ1-2|TRBV6-1|.
CASSEGYGYTF
TGTGCCAGCAGTGAAGGCTATGGCTACACCTTC
>.|TRBJ2-1|TRBV5-4|.
CASSLEGSSYNEQFF
TGTGCCAGCAGCTTGGAAGGGAGCTCCTACAATGAGCAGTTCTTC
>.|TRBJ1-4|TRBV4-3|TRBD1
CASSQEGAGTGVLGEKLFF
TGCGCCAGCAGCCAAGAGGGGGCCGGGACAGGGGTTCTTGGTGAAAAACTGTTTTTT
>.|TRBJ2-1|TRBV5-4|.
CASSLGTTSYNEQFF
TGTGCCAGCAGCTTGGGAACCACCTCCTACAATGAGCAGTTCTTC
>.|TRBJ1-6|TRBV7-2|.
CASSPPAGTPLHF
TGTGCCAGCAGCCCCCCCGCCGGTACACCCCTCCACTTT
>once|TRBJ2-3|TRBV30|.
CAWSPNSGSTDTQYF
TGTGCCTGGAGTCCCAACTCAGGTAGCACAGATACGCAGTATTTT
>.|TRBJ1-1|TRBV5-1|.
CASSSSGGTTEAFF
TGCGCCAGCAGCTCCTCGGGAGGGACCACTGAAGCTTTCTTT
>.|TRBJ1-2|TRBV30|TRBD1
CAWSTGGPPNGYTF
TGTGCCTGGAGCACAGGGGGCCCCCCGAATGGCTACACCTTC
>.|TRBJ2-1|TRBV4-2|.
CASSQDPRGSSYNEQFF
TGTGCCAGCAGCCAAGATCCCCGGGGTAGCTCCTACAATGAGCAGTTCTTC
>.|TRBJ1-2|TRBV7-2|.
CASSLKAGEVYGYTF
TGTGCCAGCAGCTTAAAGGCAGGCGAAGTCTATGGCTACACCTTC
>.|TRBJ1-1|TRBV19|TRBD1
CASSISGQGMGTFF
TGTGCCAGTAGTATTTCGGGACAGGGGATGGGGACTTTCTTT
>.|TRBJ1-2|TRBV9|.
CASSVGQVNYGYTF
TGTGCCAGCAGCGTAGGGCAGGTCAACTATGGCTACACCTTC
>.|TRBJ2-5|TRBV19|TRBD2
CASTPPSSGGTSGTQYF
TGTGCCAGCACTCCCCCATCTAGCGGGGGGACCTCCGGGACCCAGTACTTC
>.|TRBJ1-1|TRBV6-5|.
CASSRTGPTEAFF
TGTGCCAGCAGTCGAACAGGGCCCACTGAAGCTTTCTTT
>once|TRBJ2-3|TRBV9|TRBD1
CASSGRTGRTDTQYF
TGTGCCAGCAGCGGAAGGACAGGGAGGACAGATACGCAGTATTTT
>.|TRBJ1-4|TRBV27|TRBD1
CASRGTGWAEKLFF
TGTGCCAGCAGAGGGACAGGGTGGGCTGAAAAACTGTTTTTT
>.|TRBJ2-3|TRBV4-1|.
CASSQSLIADTQYF
TGCGCCAGCAGCCAAAGCCTCATTGCAGATACGCAGTATTTT
>few|TRBJ1-1|TRBV28|TRBD1
CASSPRTGMGAEAFF
TGTGCCAGCAGTCCTCGGACAGGGATGGGGGCTGAAGCTTTCTTT
>.|TRBJ2-1|TRBV9|TRBD1
CASGTALYNEQFF
TGTGCCTCCGGGACAGCCTTATACAATGAGCAGTTCTTC
>.|TRBJ1-5|TRBV5-4|.
CASSPWGEPQHF
TGTGCCAGCAGCCCCTGGGGTGAGCCCCAGCATTTT
>.|TRBJ1-6|TRBV7-2|.
CASSLQGFNSPLHF
TGTGCCAGCAGCTTACAGGGGTTCAATTCACCCCTCCACTTT
>few|TRBJ1-1|TRBV9|TRBD1
CASSVAGGNTEAFF
TGTGCCAGCAGCGTAGCAGGGGGGAACACTGAAGCTTTCTTT
>.|TRBJ2-3|TRBV2|TRBD2
CASSSLSGGRTDTQYF
TGTGCCAGCAGCTCCCTTAGCGGGGGGCGCACAGATACGCAGTATTTT
>.|TRBJ1-2|TRBV6-5|.
CASSPSDGYYGYTF
TGTGCCAGCAGTCCCTCGGACGGCTACTATGGCTACACCTTC
>.|TRBJ1-6|TRBV14|.
CASSQVVGPLHF
TGTGCCAGCAGCCAAGTTGTGGGCCCCCTCCACTTT
>.|TRBJ1-2|TRBV7-2|TRBD1
CASIMLRGSEDGYTF
TGTGCCAGCATCATGCTCAGGGGGAGTGAAGATGGCTACACCTTC
>.|TRBJ2-1|TRBV9|.
CASSPRSGGTYNEQFF
TGTGCCAGCAGCCCTAGAAGTGGGGGGACCTACAATGAGCAGTTCTTC
>.|TRBJ2-1|TRBV29-1|TRBD2
CSVGTLAGGRNEQFF
TGCAGCGTGGGAACTCTAGCGGGGGGGCGCAATGAGCAGTTCTTC
>.|TRBJ1-3|TRBV4-1|.
CASSQDTNGNTIYF
TGCGCCAGCAGCCAAGATACCAATGGAAACACCATATATTTT
>.|TRBJ1-1|TRBV19|TRBD1
CASRDRGRGNTEAFF
TGTGCCAGTAGGGACAGGGGGCGCGGAAACACTGAAGCTTTCTTT
>.|TRBJ1-4|TRBV25-1|.
CASTPSRVTNEKLFF
TGTGCCAGCACCCCCTCTAGGGTAACTAATGAAAAACTGTTTTTT
>.|TRBJ2-1|TRBV7-3|.
CASSPPSNEQFF
TGTGCCAGCAGCCCTCCTAGCAATGAGCAGTTCTTC
>once|TRBJ2-7|TRBV7-2|.
CASSPRLVYSYEQYF
TGTGCCAGCAGCCCCCGGCTGGTTTACTCCTACGAGCAGTACTTC
>.|TRBJ2-3|TRBV5-4|.
CASSSISVGGTDTQYF
TGTGCCAGCAGCTCCATCAGTGTTGGTGGCACAGATACGCAGTATTTT
>.|TRBJ1-5|TRBV6-1|.
CASGTNQPQHF
TGTGCCAGCGGAACGAATCAGCCCCAGCATTTT
>.|TRBJ1-2|TRBV2|TRBD1
CASSEDRGPGYYGYTF
TGTGCCAGCAGTGAAGACAGGGGGCCAGGTTACTATGGCTACACCTTC
>once|TRBJ1-2|TRBV5-4|TRBD1
CASSVGQEIYGYTF
TGTGCCAGCAGCGTGGGACAGGAGATTTATGGCTACACCTTC
>.|TRBJ2-7|TRBV6-5|TRBD2
CASSYQSGVYEQYF
TGTGCCAGCAGTTATCAGAGCGGGGTGTACGAGCAGTACTTC
>.|TRBJ2-5|TRBV5-4|TRBD2
CASSPTSGDSVAQYF
TGTGCCAGCAGCCCGACTAGCGGGGACTCCGTGGCCCAGTACTTC
>.|TRBJ2-5|TRBV5-1|TRBD2
CASGLGEGETQYF
TGCGCCAGCGGATTAGGGGAGGGGGAGACCCAGTACTTC
>.|TRBJ1-4|TRBV28|.
CASIEGWGEKLFF
TGTGCCAGCATTGAGGGGTGGGGAGAAAAACTGTTTTTT
>once|TRBJ2-7|TRBV28|.
CASSLILGPGSNF
TGTGCCAGCAGTTTAATATTGGGCCCCGGGAGTAACTTC
>.|TRBJ1-1|TRBV5-4|.
CASSTGQNTEAFF
TGTGCCAGCAGCACCGGACAGAACACTGAAGCTTTCTTT